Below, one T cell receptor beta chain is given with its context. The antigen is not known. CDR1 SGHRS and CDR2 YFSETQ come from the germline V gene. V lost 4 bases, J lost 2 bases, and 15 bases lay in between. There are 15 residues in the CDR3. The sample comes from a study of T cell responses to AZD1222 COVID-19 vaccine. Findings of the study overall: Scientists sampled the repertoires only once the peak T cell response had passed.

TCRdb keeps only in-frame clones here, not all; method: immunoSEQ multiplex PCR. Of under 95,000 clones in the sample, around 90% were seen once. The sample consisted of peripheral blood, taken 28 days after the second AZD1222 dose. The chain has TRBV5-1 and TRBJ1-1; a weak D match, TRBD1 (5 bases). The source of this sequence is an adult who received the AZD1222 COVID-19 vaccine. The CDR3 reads CASSLSGTGNTEAFF. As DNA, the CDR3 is TGCGCCAGCAGCCTATCAGGGACGGGAAACACTGAAGCTTTCTTT. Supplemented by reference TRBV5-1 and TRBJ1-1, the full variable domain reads KAGVTQTPRYLIKTRGQQVTLSCSPISGHRSVSWYQQTPGQGLQFLFEYFSETQRNKGNFPGRFSGRQFSNSRSEMNVSTLELGDSALYLCASSLSGTGNTEAFFGQGTRLTVV.